These 29 T cell receptor beta chains share one sample of origin, sequenced in a study of blood T cell repertoires in COVID-19. This table comes from immunoSEQ multiplex PCR, and its TCRdb copy is limited to in-frame clones, with some not included. This table has about 240,000 clones, approximately 82% appearing once. The sequenced material came from peripheral blood. The source is a woman aged 18-29 years with acute or convalescent COVID-19.

This chain joins TRBV5-1 and TRBJ2-5; no reliable D call. CDR1 SGHRS and CDR2 YFSETQ come from the germline V gene. The V end lost 4 bases, the J end lost 2 bases, and 6 bases lay between the germline ends. CDR3 length: 12 residues. CDR3 sequence: CASSQDQETQYF. The CDR3 nucleotides are TGCGCCAGCAGCCAGGATCAAGAGACCCAGTACTTC.

This sequence joins TRBV7-9 and TRBJ2-7; the D is unclear. CDR3 length: 17 amino acids. V was clipped by 1 base and J by 5 bases, with 21 bases between them. Per the germline V gene, CDR1 is SEHNR and CDR2 is FQNEAQ (reference sequence). The CDR3 region is CASSLVEFYGPRHEQYF. The CDR3 nucleotides read TGTGCCAGCAGCTTAGTTGAGTTTTATGGGCCTCGGCACGAGCAGTACTTC.

The J gene is TRBJ1-4, the V gene TRBV5-1, with 9 bases lining up with TRBD1. The ends lost 0 bases at V and 8 bases at J; junction bases unmatched: 5. From germline, CDR1 is SGHRS and CDR2 YFSETQ. The CDR3 contains 15 residues. The CDR3 protein is CASSLGGTGREKLFF. The DNA for the CDR3 is TGCGCCAGCAGCTTGGGAGGGACAGGGAGAGAAAAACTGTTTTTT. The entire variable domain, with the rest obtained from reference TRBV5-1 and TRBJ1-4, is as follows: KAGVTQTPRYLIKTRGQQVTLSCSPISGHRSVSWYQQTPGQGLQFLFEYFSETQRNKGNFPGRFSGRQFSNSRSEMNVSTLELGDSALYLCASSLGGTGREKLFFGSGTQLSVL.

This clone has a count of ten or more. This chain uses TRBV28 with TRBJ1-5; TRBD1 matches 8 bases. Germline-derived CDR1 and CDR2 are MDHEN and SYDVKM. V dropped 5 bases and J dropped 1; count of bases not matched to a gene: 4. This CDR3 has 15 amino acids. DNA of the CDR3: TGTGCCAGCAGTAAACAGGGGGTGAGCAATCAGCCCCAGCATTTT. Its protein product is CASSKQGVSNQPQHF. Based on the CDR3 plus reference TRBV28 and TRBJ1-5, the full variable domain is DVKVTQSSRYLVKRTGEKVFLECVQDMDHENMFWYRQDPGLGLRLIYFSYDVKMKEKGDIPEGYSVSREKKERFSLILESASTNQTSMYLCASSKQGVSNQPQHFGDGTRLSIL.

The gene calls are TRBV3-1 (or the pseudogene TRBV3-2) and TRBJ2-7, with 7 bases identical to TRBD1. Germline CDR1 is LGHDT and CDR2 is YNNKEL (reference sequence). Losses at the gene ends were 2 bases for V and 4 bases for J; bases not matched to a gene: 11. The CDR3 spans 16 residues. The CDR3, as DNA: TGTGCCAGCAGCCAAAAGACAGGGTGGTCGAGATACGAGCAGTACTTC. Residues: CASSQKTGWSRYEQYF.

This clone was observed a handful of times. CDR3 region: CASSIRTVTYEQYF. The CDR3 nucleotides read TGTGCCAGCAGCATTAGGACAGTCACCTACGAGCAGTACTTC. The chain carries TRBV21-1 and TRBJ2-7; the table's D gene call, TRBD1, was not cross checked with the DNA. TRBV21-1 is shown as a pseudogene. The CDR3 consists of 14 residues.

The rearrangement uses TRBV7-2 and TRBJ1-4; 9 bases fit TRBD1. Germline CDR1 SGHTA, CDR2 FQGNSA. There are 13 residues in the CDR3. The trim removed 5 bases at V and 10 bases at J, leaving 5 bases unmatched. Here the CDR3 reads CASSPDRGGKLFF. The CDR3 DNA sequence: TGTGCCAGCAGCCCGGACAGGGGAGGAAAACTGTTTTTT.

V and J are TRBV11-2 and TRBJ1-6; maybe TRBD1 (5 bases). Germline CDR1 reads SGHAT; CDR2 reads FQNNGV. Trimming pared 1 base from V and 2 bases from J, leaving 12 bases between. The CDR3 spans 17 residues. DNA of the CDR3: TGTGCCAGCAGCTTAGGATTTCAGGGCCCCTATAATTCACCCCTCCACTTT. This translates into CASSLGFQGPYNSPLHF.

This chain connects TRBV10-3 to TRBJ1-2; a possible D gene is TRBD1 (5 bases). CDR1 and CDR2 (germline): ENHRY, SYGVKD. The CDR3 is 16 residues long. The V end was cut by 2 bases, the J end by 5 bases, with 18 bases between. The CDR3 bases are TGTGCCATCAGTGAGGGGGGGGTAACTGGGGCTTATGGCTACACCTTC. Translated, it gives CAISEGGVTGAYGYTF.

This clone was seen a single time. This rearrangement joins TRBV6-4 to TRBJ2-3; possibly TRBD2 for D (6 bases). Trimming left V 3 bases short and J 4 bases short, with 11 bases between. CDR1 and CDR2 (germline): MRHNA, SNTAGT. The CDR3 is 14 amino acids. CDR3 DNA: TGTGCCAGCAGTGAGGGAGGTTGGGCAGATACGCAGTATTTT. This encodes CASSEGGWADTQYF.

The chain employs TRBV7-6 and TRBJ2-2, with TRBD2 matching 12 bases. The germline CDR1 and CDR2 sequences are SGHVS and FNYEAQ. With 5 bases clipped from V and 6 bases from J, the junction kept 7 bases outside the gene matches. The CDR3 sequence is 16 residues long. As DNA, the CDR3 is TGTGCCAGCAGCCTTAGACTAGCGGGAGATGCCGGGGAGCTGTTTTTT. It encodes CASSLRLAGDAGELFF.

V gene TRBV27 combines with J gene TRBJ2-5; TRBD2 matches at 15 bases. Germline V gene lookup returns CDR1 MNHEY and CDR2 SMNVEV (reference sequence). Trimming removed 3 bases from V and 4 bases from J; junction bases left unmatched: 3. There are 16 residues in the CDR3. The CDR3 is CASSFGTSGRRETQYF. CDR3 nucleotides: TGTGCCAGCAGTTTCGGGACTAGCGGGAGGAGAGAGACCCAGTACTTC.

This clone was detected many times. The chain has TRBV11-1 and TRBJ2-7; 10 bases fit TRBD1. Trimming took 5 bases from V and 0 from J; bases not matched to a gene: 4. This CDR3 has 15 amino acids. Germline V gene data show CDR1 as SGHAT and CDR2 as FQDESV (reference sequence). CDR3 residues: CASSPRDRGSYEQYF. CDR3 nucleotides: TGTGCCAGCAGCCCCCGGGACAGGGGCTCCTACGAGCAGTACTTC. Full variable domain (outside the CDR3, taken from reference TRBV11-1 and TRBJ2-7): EAEVAQSPRYKITEKSQAVAFWCDPISGHATLYWYRQILGQGPELLVQFQDESVVDDSQLPKDRFSAERLKGVDSTLKIQPAELGDSAMYLCASSPRDRGSYEQYFGPGTRLTVT.

This sequence joins TRBV6-1 and TRBJ2-1; weak D call: TRBD2 (7 bases). The germline V gene has CDR1 MNHNS and CDR2 SASEGT. Trimming shortened V by 1 base and J by 9 bases, and 13 bases separated the two germline ends. This CDR3 spans 14 amino acids. CDR3 DNA: TGTGCCAGCAGTGAAGGCAGGGGAGGGGGTGAGCAGTTCTTC. It yields the protein CASSEGRGGGEQFF.

The genes are TRBV12-3 or TRBV12-4 and TRBJ2-7, with D perhaps matching TRBD2 (6 bases). Trimming shortened V by 6 bases and J by 7 bases, and 13 bases separated the two germline ends. The CDR3 covers 12 residues. The DNA of the CDR3 is TGTGCCAGCAGGCCGGGACTTGAGGAGCAGTACTTC. It is translated as CASRPGLEEQYF.

The DNA of the CDR3 is TGTGCCATCAGTGAGTTATCTTTGGGCCAATCTAGCAATCAGCCCCAGCATTTT. Residues: CAISELSLGQSSNQPQHF. J is TRBJ1-5 and V is TRBV10-3; D is undetermined. The CDR3 is 18 amino acids. Between the trimmed V and J ends, which lost 1 base and 0 bases, there was a span of 16 bases. The germline CDR1 and CDR2 sequences are ENHRY and SYGVKD.

The gene calls are TRBV19 and TRBJ1-5, with 7 nucleotides matching TRBD1. The CDR3 is made up of 17 amino acids. CDR1 LNHDA and CDR2 SQIVND come from the germline V gene (reference sequence). J was trimmed by 3 bases and V by 4 bases; bases with no gene match: 12. In nucleotides, the CDR3 is TGTGCCAGTAGTAGAAGGCCAGGACAGGTAGACAATCAGCCCCAGCATTTT. It encodes CASSRRPGQVDNQPQHF.

The chain couples TRBV7-2 to TRBJ2-2, with D perhaps matching TRBD2 (5 bases). V was cut by 6 bases and J by 0 bases, with 8 bases left in between. Germline V CDR1 and CDR2: SGHTA, FQGNSA. The CDR3 consists of 14 residues. The CDR3 DNA sequence: TGTGCCAGCAGAGCGGCTGCGAACACCGGGGAGCTGTTTTTT. Residues: CASRAAANTGELFF.

The table lists this clone with a count of one. CDR3 nucleotide sequence: TGTGCCAGCAGTTACGGACTCATCGATCAGCCCCAGCATTTT. Encoded protein: CASSYGLIDQPQHF. V and J are TRBV6-2 or TRBV6-3 and TRBJ1-5; D ambiguous. The germline V gene has CDR1 MNHEY and CDR2 SVGEGT. This CDR3 has 14 amino acids. V was clipped by 2 bases and J by 5 bases, with 10 bases between them.

The J gene is TRBJ2-1, the V gene TRBV2; D uncertain. Germline V gene data show CDR1 as SNHLY and CDR2 as FYNNEI. Trimming removed 2 bases from V and 3 bases from J, with 8 bases in between. The CDR3 spans 14 residues. DNA for the CDR3: TGTGCCAGCAGTGAACTGGCAGACTACAATGAGCAGTTCTTC. It codes for CASSELADYNEQFF.

This chain uses TRBV7-6 with TRBJ2-7, with TRBD2 matching over 9 bases. There are 15 residues in the CDR3. Trimming took 4 bases from V and 0 from J; bases not matched to a gene: 4. The germline V gene encodes CDR1 SGHVS and CDR2 FNYEAQ. For the CDR3, the DNA is TGTGCCAGCAGCTCCAGTAGCGGGAGCTCCTACGAGCAGTACTTC. Protein sequence: CASSSSSGSSYEQYF.

This chain joins TRBV13 and TRBJ2-7; D is perhaps TRBD2 (5 bases). V was shortened by 2 bases and J by 2 bases, with 10 bases between the two germline ends. Germline CDR1 PRHDT, CDR2 FYEKMQ (reference sequence). CDR3 length: 14 residues. The CDR3 sequence is CASSLSGLPYEQYF. CDR3 nucleotides: TGTGCCAGCAGCTTAAGCGGCCTCCCCTACGAGCAGTACTTC.

V gene TRBV4-3 combines with J gene TRBJ1-2, with 7 bases lining up with TRBD1. Germline CDR1 reads LGHNA; CDR2 reads YSLEER. The V and J ends lost 0 bases and 4 bases, in that order; junction bases with no gene match: 11. The CDR3 sequence is 17 residues long. The CDR3 here is CASSQEGLIQGFYGYTF. The CDR3 nucleotides are TGCGCCAGCAGCCAAGAGGGGCTAATACAGGGGTTCTATGGCTACACCTTC.

This clone was observed a single time. The genes are TRBV19 and TRBJ2-7, with 9 bases fitting TRBD1. CDR1 is LNHDA and CDR2 is SQIVND in the germline V gene (reference sequence). Unmatched junction bases numbered 6, after V lost 5 bases and J lost 1 base. CDR3 size: 15 residues. As DNA, the CDR3 is TGTGCCAGTAGTTTTTCGGGACAGGGATCCTACGAGCAGTACTTC. Translation gives CASSFSGQGSYEQYF. The whole variable domain, filled in from reference TRBV19 and TRBJ2-7, reads DGGITQSPKYLFRKEGQNVTLSCEQNLNHDAMYWYRQDPGQGLRLIYYSQIVNDFQKGDIAEGYSVSREKKESFPLTVTSAQKNPTAFYLCASSFSGQGSYEQYFGPGTRLTVT.

The chain carries TRBV30 and TRBJ1-4; 7 bases map to TRBD1. CDR1 and CDR2 from the germline V gene are GTSNPN and SVGIG (reference sequence). CDR3 length: 14 residues. V was pared by 3 bases and J by 3 bases, with 4 bases of the junction left unmatched. CDR3 nucleotides: TGTGCCTGGAGCGCGGGACAGCCTAATGAAAAACTGTTTTTT. Amino acid sequence: CAWSAGQPNEKLFF. The complete variable domain, with remaining parts taken from reference TRBV30 and TRBJ1-4, reads SQTIHQWPATLVQPVGSPLSLECTVEGTSNPNLYWYRQAAGRGLQLLFYSVGIGQISSEVPQNLSASRPQDRQFILSSKKLLLSDSGFYLCAWSAGQPNEKLFFGSGTQLSVL.

This sequence joins TRBV18 and TRBJ1-5; perhaps TRBD1 as D (5 bases). Germline values: CDR1 KGHSH, CDR2 LQKENI. Deletions cut 2 bases from V and 7 bases from J, with 15 bases between. The CDR3 loop spans 15 amino acids. The CDR3 nucleotides read TGTGCCAGCTCACCATGGGGGGGGGTCGGCCAGCCCCAGCATTTT. Protein: CASSPWGGVGQPQHF.

The chain links TRBV6-6 to TRBJ2-2; D might be TRBD1 (5 bases). The CDR3 totals 11 residues. V gave up 11 bases and J gave up 6 bases, with 10 bases separating them. Germline V gene data show CDR1 as MNHNY and CDR2 as SVGAGI (reference sequence). CDR3 region: CACHRSGELFF. The CDR3 DNA reads TGTGCCTGTCACAGGTCCGGGGAGCTGTTTTTT.

The rearrangement links TRBV12-5 to TRBJ1-1; D is undetermined. The CDR3 runs 14 residues. Trimming cost V 8 bases and J 3 bases, with 16 bases left between them. Germline V lookup: CDR1 LGHNT, CDR2 FRNRAP. The CDR3 loop is CASKPALRDTEAFF. The CDR3 DNA follows: TGTGCTAGTAAACCGGCCTTGCGGGACACTGAAGCTTTCTTT.

This clone appeared a few times. This rearrangement joins TRBV27 to TRBJ2-7; tentative D call: TRBD2 (6 bases). V was shortened by 6 bases and J by 3 bases, with 15 bases between the two germline ends. The CDR3 loop spans 14 amino acids. CDR1 MNHEY and CDR2 SMNVEV come from the germline V gene (reference sequence). CDR3 in amino acids: CASSIKAGYYEQYF. CDR3 DNA: TGTGCCAGCAGCATAAAGGCGGGGTACTACGAGCAGTACTTC.